The next 20 T cell receptor beta chains were all read from a single sample in a study of blood T cell repertoires in COVID-19. Libraries were prepared by immunoSEQ multiplex PCR; TCRdb keeps only in-frame clonotypes and omits some of them. Altogether about 300,000 clones are present, around 90% being singletons, with the ten largest covering over 1%. The sample comprised peripheral blood. Receptors were obtained from a man aged 70 or older with acute or convalescent COVID-19.

The rearrangement joins TRBV30 to TRBJ1-2; D possibly corresponds to TRBD1 (6 bases). The ends were cut back, 3 bases at V and 8 bases at J, with 22 bases in the middle. The CDR3 contains 15 residues. The germline CDR1 and CDR2 sequences are GTSNPN and SVGIG (reference sequence). The CDR3 DNA reads as TGTGCCTGGAGCTACACCCGGGACACCGTGTCGGGCTACACCTTC. This encodes CAWSYTRDTVSGYTF. The full variable domain, its missing parts supplied by reference TRBV30 and TRBJ1-2, is SQTIHQWPATLVQPVGSPLSLECTVEGTSNPNLYWYRQAAGRGLQLLFYSVGIGQISSEVPQNLSASRPQDRQFILSSKKLLLSDSGFYLCAWSYTRDTVSGYTFGSGTRLTVV.

The CDR3, as DNA: TGTGCCACCAGCAGAGTTTGGACTAGCTTAAATAGGACAGATACGCAGTATTTT. This encodes CATSRVWTSLNRTDTQYF. The rearrangement links TRBV15 to TRBJ2-3; 8 bases match TRBD2. With 1 base clipped from V and 3 bases from J, the junction kept 12 bases outside the gene matches. Germline V gene lookup returns CDR1 LNHNV and CDR2 YYDKDF (reference sequence). This CDR3 is 18 amino acids long. Full variable domain (rest looked up from reference TRBV15 and TRBJ2-3): DAMVIQNPRYQVTQFGKPVTLSCSQTLNHNVMYWYQQKSSQAPKLLFHYYDKDFNNEADTPDNFQSRRPNTSFCFLDIRSPGLGDTAMYLCATSRVWTSLNRTDTQYFGPGTRLTVL.

This sequence joins TRBV30 and TRBJ2-5; no definite D call. This CDR3 spans 13 amino acids. Trimming took off 0 bases at V and 1 base at J, with 6 bases between the two ends. Germline V lookup: CDR1 GTSNPN, CDR2 SVGIG (reference sequence). CDR3 loop: CAWSVVRQETQYF. As DNA, the CDR3 is TGTGCCTGGAGTGTAGTGCGCCAAGAGACCCAGTACTTC. The full variable domain, with the rest looked up from reference TRBV30 and TRBJ2-5, is SQTIHQWPATLVQPVGSPLSLECTVEGTSNPNLYWYRQAAGRGLQLLFYSVGIGQISSEVPQNLSASRPQDRQFILSSKKLLLSDSGFYLCAWSVVRQETQYFGPGTRLLVL.

V usage is TRBV29-1 and J usage is TRBJ2-7; possibly TRBD2 for D (5 bases). V was cut by 5 bases and J by 3 bases, with 17 bases left in between. The CDR3 has 14 amino acids. From germline, CDR1 is SQVTM and CDR2 ANQGSEA. The CDR3 protein is CSVSASFRGYEQYF. The CDR3 DNA is TGCAGCGTTTCTGCCTCCTTCCGGGGCTACGAGCAGTACTTC.

Here the CDR3 reads CASSQMTAYTEAFF. DNA of the CDR3: TGTGCCAGCAGCCAAATGACTGCTTATACTGAAGCTTTCTTT. The rearrangement uses TRBV11-2 and TRBJ1-1; D ambiguous. The V end was cut by 5 bases, the J end by 5 bases, with 15 bases between. Per germline, CDR1 SGHAT and CDR2 FQNNGV. The length of the CDR3 is 14 residues.

The J gene is TRBJ2-6, the V gene TRBV29-1; D not certain. CDR1 is SQVTM and CDR2 is ANQGSEA in the germline V gene. The V end was cut by 0 bases, the J end by 0 bases, with 3 bases between. This CDR3 is 14 amino acids long. The CDR3, as DNA: TGCAGCGTTGAAGATCGCTCTGGGGCCAACGTCCTGACTTTC. It translates to CSVEDRSGANVLTF.

CDR3 region: CASSSAGTTAETQYF. The CDR3 bases are TGTGCCAGCAGCTCCGCGGGGACCACAGCGGAGACCCAGTACTTC. The V and J genes are TRBV7-9 and TRBJ2-5; tentatively, D is TRBD2 (6 bases). The CDR3 covers 15 residues. From germline, CDR1 is SEHNR and CDR2 FQNEAQ (reference sequence). V dropped 4 bases and J dropped 5 bases, with 17 bases sitting between them.

This clone was picked up a small number of times. At the DNA level, this CDR3 is encoded by other sequences in the same sample as well. The V call is TRBV3-1 (or the pseudogene TRBV3-2), the J call TRBJ2-2; D is uncertain. With 3 bases removed from V and 7 bases from J, the gap between germline ends came to 3 bases. CDR1 and CDR2 from the germline V gene are LGHDT and YNNKEL (reference sequence). The CDR3 contains 11 residues. The CDR3 coding sequence is TGTGCCAGCAGCCATCGCGGGGAGCTGTTTTTT. Amino acids: CASSHRGELFF.

The chain couples TRBV5-6 to TRBJ2-5; D is unresolved. The germline V gene has CDR1 SGHDT and CDR2 YYEEEE. CDR3 length: 13 amino acids. V dropped 2 bases and J dropped 2 bases, with 7 bases sitting between them. CDR3 nucleotides: TGTGCCAGCAGCTTCGGAGTACAAGAGACCCAGTACTTC. As protein: CASSFGVQETQYF.

The V gene is TRBV5-1, the J gene TRBJ2-7; 9 bases line up with TRBD1. The germline gives CDR1 SGHRS, CDR2 YFSETQ. The CDR3 is 15 residues long. V trimming: 6 bases; J trimming: 2 bases; junction bases outside the gene matches: 9. CDR3 sequence: CASTRDRDETYEQYF. As DNA, the CDR3 is TGCGCCAGCACTAGGGACAGGGACGAGACCTACGAGCAGTACTTC.

J is TRBJ1-2 and V is TRBV19, with D possibly being TRBD1 (6 bases). The CDR3 contains 15 residues. Germline V gives CDR1 LNHDA, CDR2 SQIVND (reference sequence). V was shortened by 3 bases and J by 4 bases, with 15 bases between the two germline ends. CDR3 nucleotide sequence: TGTGCCAGTAGTATGCGACAGGACAGCATCTATGGCTACACCTTC. Its translation is CASSMRQDSIYGYTF.

This rearrangement joins TRBV6-5 to TRBJ2-7; 7 nucleotides match TRBD2. Germline CDR1 MNHEY, CDR2 SVGAGI. Trimming at V came to 6 bases and at J to 0 bases, leaving 8 bases not matched to a gene. This CDR3 region has 15 residues. The CDR3 loop is CASSRTSESSYEQYF. For the CDR3, the DNA is TGTGCCAGCAGCAGAACTAGCGAAAGCTCCTACGAGCAGTACTTC.

The chain has TRBV11-2 and TRBJ2-3, with TRBD2 matching over 8 bases. V shed 6 bases, J shed 0 bases, and the junction held 5 bases outside the gene matches. The CDR3 consists of 15 residues. The germline CDR1 and CDR2 sequences are SGHAT and FQNNGV. The CDR3 sequence: CASRRRGGSTDTQYF. Written as DNA, the CDR3 is TGTGCCAGCAGGCGCCGCGGGGGGAGCACAGATACGCAGTATTTT.

J is TRBJ1-2 and V is TRBV20-1; D gene ambiguous. The germline V gene has CDR1 DFQATT and CDR2 SNEGSKA (reference sequence). Trimming cost V 7 bases and J 1 base, with 4 bases left between them. The CDR3 loop spans 10 amino acids. CDR3 region: CSGYNYGYTF. DNA for the CDR3: TGCAGTGGTTATAACTATGGCTACACCTTC.

The V and J genes are TRBV21-1 and TRBJ1-1. TRBV21-1 is a pseudogene locus. CDR3 length: 12 residues. The CDR3 region is CASSVVNTEAFF. The CDR3 DNA reads as TGTGCCAGCAGCGTAGTGAACACTGAAGCTTTCTTT.

The J gene is TRBJ1-4, the V gene TRBV28; D is perhaps TRBD1 (6 bases). CDR1 is MDHEN, CDR2 SYDVKM, per germline. This CDR3 has 13 residues. V was clipped by 6 bases and J by 5 bases, with 10 bases between them. Written as DNA, the CDR3 is TGTGCCAGCAGACAGGGAGGGAATGAAAAACTGTTTTTT. It is translated as CASRQGGNEKLFF.

The chain combines TRBV6-5 with TRBJ1-6, with TRBD1 identical over 10 bases. Per the germline V gene, CDR1 is MNHEY and CDR2 is SVGAGI. The CDR3 loop spans 15 amino acids. With 4 bases clipped from V and 7 bases from J, the junction kept 4 bases outside the gene matches. CDR3 DNA: TGTGCCAGCAGTTTCGACAGGGGGCTCAATTCACCCCTCCACTTT. Protein: CASSFDRGLNSPLHF.

The chain joins TRBV10-3 to TRBJ2-3, with a possible D match to TRBD2 (6 bases). Deletions cut 2 bases from V and 2 bases from J, with 11 bases between. CDR3 length equals 15 residues. The germline CDR1 and CDR2 sequences are ENHRY and SYGVKD. CDR3 sequence (DNA): TGTGCCATCAGTGAGGGTAGCGGATACACAGATACGCAGTATTTT. It codes for CAISEGSGYTDTQYF.

The DNA of the CDR3 is TGTGCCAGCAGTTTGGCCCCTTACGAGCAGTACTTC. Translated, it gives CASSLAPYEQYF. This chain joins TRBV28 and TRBJ2-7; D not certain. CDR1 and CDR2 (germline): MDHEN, SYDVKM. V was cut by 3 bases and J by 4 bases, with 7 bases left in between. CDR3 length: 12 amino acids.

J is TRBJ1-2 and V is TRBV2; 9 nucleotides line up with TRBD1. This CDR3 region has 16 residues. The germline V gene encodes CDR1 SNHLY and CDR2 FYNNEI. With 2 bases clipped from V and 7 bases from J, the junction kept 11 bases outside the gene matches. CDR3 nucleotides: TGTGCCAGCAGTGAATCCGAAGCTGGGACAGGGTCTGGCTACACCTTC. Its translation: CASSESEAGTGSGYTF.